This T cell receptor (beta chain) was observed in a study of human T cells and chemical hapten exposure. Time point given: patch test 2, 6 weeks after DPC sensitization. Stated treatment: therapeutic diphenylcyclopropenone sensitization with weekly scalp DPC. This clonotype was observed at least ten times. The CDR3 runs to 12 residues. V was clipped by 4 bases and J by 7 bases, with 5 bases between them. TCRdb processed the RACE reads anew with MiXCR; each CDR3 protein has one entry. The table records about 400,000 distinct CDR3 sequences, just under 6.5% of them present only once. The sequence came from a woman aged 18-29 years with alopecia areata. Some clones in this sample may be carry-over from other donors' samples. The rearrangement links TRBV12-3 or TRBV12-4 to TRBJ1-6; D uncertain. This specimen consisted of whole blood, obtained in connection with sensitization to the hapten diphenylcyclopropenone (DPC). The CDR3 sequence: CASSSGNSPLHF. For the CDR3, the DNA is TGTGCCAGCAGTTCTGGGAATTCACCCCTCCACTTT.